This TCR beta chain is drawn from a study of molecular identifiers for immune sequencing clone quantification. V shed 6 bases, J shed 2 bases, and the junction held 12 bases outside the gene matches. Germline V gives CDR1 SNHLY, CDR2 FYNNEI. The CDR3 is 17 residues long. MiXCR, applied by TCRdb to the PCR reads, yields one record per CDR3 protein. Here the sample spans under 600,000 distinct CDR3 sequences, approximately 25% being singletons. This clonotype has ten or more counts. The rearrangement joins TRBV2 to TRBJ2-3, with 9 nucleotides matching TRBD2. Input material: naive CD8+ T cells from blood, with Jurkat cell RNA spiked in. The sample's subset: FACS-sorted CD8+CD4-CCR7+CD45RA+ naive T cells. The sequence came from a human donor in good health. Some libraries in this study had Jurkat cell RNA spiked in. The CDR3 nucleotides are TGTGCCAGCAGCCGATCAAAAGCGGGGGGCGTCACAGATACGCAGTATTTT. It specifies CASSRSKAGGVTDTQYF.